The clone carrying this T cell receptor beta chain was seen a single time. This entry comes from a study of blood T cell repertoires in COVID-19. The protocol was immunoSEQ multiplex PCR, while the TCRdb copy is restricted to in-frame clones and leaves out a portion. Counted here are about 400,000 clones, under 90% occurring once; the ten biggest clones make up 1.5% to 2%. Participants had their cohort set by participant-reported clinical history. Sequences were obtained from PBMCs or T cells enriched from blood (not recorded which). The TCR sequence derives from a woman aged 25 to 45 who had recovered from COVID-19.

CDR3 sequence reads: CASSVSGSAETQYF. In nucleotides, the CDR3 is TGTGCCAGCAGCGTCAGCGGGAGCGCCGAGACCCAGTACTTC. The chain carries TRBV5-4 and TRBJ2-5, with 8 bases matching TRBD2. The CDR3 sequence is 14 residues long. V lost 4 bases to trimming and J lost 5 bases; unmatched junction nucleotides: 7. Germline lookup yields CDR1 SGHNT and CDR2 YYREEE (reference sequence).